The clone carrying this T cell receptor beta chain has at least ten counts. Its target is not known. TCRdb re-called the 5' RACE reads through MiXCR, storing one row per CDR3 protein. The sample yields approximately 230,000 distinct CDR3 sequences, around 6.5% seen once. This sample is drawn from a study of identical twins. Overall study findings and caveats: Insertion counts were lower in abundant cord blood beta clonotypes, a trend that memory repertoires did not show. The study drew conclusions from cross-sectional statistical analysis, not from following the same donors.

Every one of the donors was a healthy Caucasian. This CDR3 region has 15 residues. V was clipped by 7 bases and J by 3 bases, with 18 bases between them. The same specimen was also included in a second study, on T cells expressing NK-cell markers.

The sequence was obtained from a woman under 30 in good health. Specimen: CD8+ T cells sorted from blood. V and J are TRBV12-3 or TRBV12-4 and TRBJ1-2; D is possibly TRBD1 (5 bases). The CDR3 sequence is CASTLLKGLDYGYTF. The CDR3 region has the DNA TGTGCCAGCACCTTGCTCAAGGGGCTTGACTATGGCTACACCTTC.